Below are 18 T cell receptor beta chains sequenced from a single sample in a study of blood T cells in healthy people across ages. A second about 6 to 12 cycle PCR used barcoded and J-beta primers. TCRdb fed the 5' RACE reads into MiXCR, producing one record per CDR3 protein. In the table there are roughly 1,500,000 distinct CDR3 sequences, approximately 40% of which are singletons. Sample: blood. The receptor source for this set is a young woman in good health.

This clonotype came up a few times. The chain joins TRBV4-2 to TRBJ2-2; 8 nucleotides align to TRBD2. Germline V gene sequence: CDR1 LGHNA, CDR2 YNFKEQ. CDR3 length: 16 residues. The V and J ends lost 0 bases and 6 bases, in that order; junction bases with no gene match: 6. The CDR3 loop reads CASSQDQPGGAGELFF. As DNA, the CDR3 is TGTGCCAGCAGCCAAGACCAGCCGGGAGGGGCCGGGGAGCTGTTTTTT.

V and J are TRBV5-1 and TRBJ2-1; D not certain. Looked up from germline, CDR1 is SGHRS and CDR2 is YFSETQ. The CDR3 has 15 amino acids. V was trimmed by 2 bases and J by 3 bases, leaving 12 bases between them. The CDR3 nucleotides are TGCGCCAGCAGCTTTTCCGGGTGGAGCTACAATGAGCAGTTCTTC. This sequence encodes CASSFSGWSYNEQFF.

The V call is TRBV6-1, the J call TRBJ2-1; 7 nucleotides match TRBD1. The CDR3 contains 15 residues. The germline V gene has CDR1 MNHNS and CDR2 SASEGT. The junction had 10 bases not matched to a gene; V was cut back by 8 bases and J by 3 bases. CDR3 DNA: TGTGCCAGCTCCACCGACAGGGCGCACTACAATGAGCAGTTCTTC. The encoded protein is CASSTDRAHYNEQFF.

This chain joins TRBV7-3 and TRBJ2-3, with 10 positions matching TRBD1. The CDR3 consists of 17 residues. The V and J ends lost 5 bases and 3 bases, in that order; junction bases with no gene match: 11. Germline CDR1 and CDR2: SGHTA and FQGTGA. DNA for the CDR3: TGTGCCAGCAGCGATTCACCGGGACAGGGGTCGACAGATACGCAGTATTTT. Amino acids: CASSDSPGQGSTDTQYF.

The chain joins TRBV6-2 or TRBV6-3 to TRBJ2-1; D might be TRBD1 or TRBD2, each matching 5 bases. Germline-derived CDR1 and CDR2 are MNHEY and SVGEGT. V lost 7 bases to trimming and J lost 13 bases, with 20 bases between them. This CDR3 has 13 amino acids. Here the CDR3 DNA reads TGTGCCAGCACCAGCGGACATCAAGAGACCCAGTTCTTC. Translated: CASTSGHQETQFF.

Points on this clonotype: One end of the junction does not line up with germline, which may come from a read error. This chain connects TRBV5-1 to TRBJ2-2, with D perhaps matching TRBD2 (6 bases). Germline CDR1 reads SGHRS; CDR2 reads YFSETQ. The CDR3 has 14 amino acids. CDR3: CASSQTGPSGGLFF. CDR3 sequence (DNA): TGCGCCAGCAGCCAGACCGGGCCCTCCGGGGGGCTGTTTTTT.

The chain is built from TRBV29-1 and TRBJ1-2, with D possibly TRBD1 on 5 matching bases. The CDR3 runs to 13 residues. Trimming removed 4 bases at V and 3 bases at J, with 12 bases between. Germline CDR1 SQVTM, CDR2 ANQGSEA. In nucleotides, the CDR3 is TGCAGCGTTGTAGGCCCGGGGCACTATGGCTACACCTTC. Translating it yields CSVVGPGHYGYTF.

This clonotype has more than one count but fewer than ten. This rearrangement joins TRBV20-1 to TRBJ1-4; TRBD1 might be the D (5 bases). Germline loops: CDR1 DFQATT, CDR2 SNEGSKA (reference sequence). The CDR3 consists of 17 residues. V was clipped by 3 bases and J by 7 bases, with 24 bases between them. The CDR3 loop is CSASQTGGDLKAEKLFF. The CDR3 DNA is TGCAGTGCTAGCCAAACCGGGGGGGACCTTAAAGCTGAAAAACTGTTTTTT.

This clonotype has just a few counts. The chain carries TRBV20-1 and TRBJ2-3; no clear D. This CDR3 is built from 14 residues. With 6 bases removed from V and 2 bases from J, the gap between germline ends came to 15 bases. Germline V gene lookup returns CDR1 DFQATT and CDR2 SNEGSKA (reference sequence). The CDR3 loop reads CSARRLWDTDTQYF. DNA for the CDR3: TGCAGTGCACGACGGTTGTGGGACACAGATACGCAGTATTTT.

The V call is TRBV10-3, the J call TRBJ2-3; 7 bases line up with TRBD2. V was pared by 10 bases and J by 2 bases, with 9 bases of the junction left unmatched. The CDR3 has 14 residues. CDR1 ENHRY and CDR2 SYGVKD come from the germline V gene. The CDR3 DNA follows: TGTGCCACAGGCGGAGCGGGGAACACAGATACGCAGTATTTT. Residues: CATGGAGNTDTQYF.

The chain recombines TRBV10-3 with TRBJ2-7; either TRBD1 or TRBD2 may fit D (5 bases each). The DNA end lines up better with TRBJ2-5; the J call may be wrong. This CDR3 spans 14 amino acids. Germline CDR1 reads ENHRY; CDR2 reads SYGVKD. This CDR3 is CAISVAGGEGTQYF. The CDR3 DNA sequence: TGTGCCATCAGTGTAGCTGGGGGAGAGGGGACCCAGTACTTC.

This chain connects TRBV20-1 to TRBJ2-1; 11 nucleotides agree with TRBD2. CDR1 is DFQATT, CDR2 SNEGSKA, per germline (reference sequence). The CDR3 runs to 14 residues. V trimming: 6 bases; J trimming: 3 bases; junction bases outside the gene matches: 4. CDR3 DNA: TGCAGTGCGGTAGCGGGAGGGTACTACAATGAGCAGTTCTTC. Amino acids: CSAVAGGYYNEQFF.

V gene TRBV7-9 combines with J gene TRBJ1-5, with a tentative D call TRBD1 (5 bases). Germline loops: CDR1 SEHNR, CDR2 FQNEAQ (reference sequence). This CDR3 has 15 amino acids. Trimming took 4 bases from V and 3 from J, leaving 13 bases between them. This CDR3 reads CASSSDTGDNQPQHF. The CDR3, as DNA: TGTGCCAGCAGCTCAGACACAGGTGACAATCAGCCCCAGCATTTT. Drawing the rest from reference TRBV7-9 and TRBJ1-5, the complete variable domain is DTGVSQNPRHKITKRGQNVTFRCDPISEHNRLYWYRQTLGQGPEFLTYFQNEAQLEKSRLLSDRFSAERPKGSFSTLEIQRTEQGDSAMYLCASSSDTGDNQPQHFGDGTRLSIL.

The chain has TRBV2 and TRBJ2-2; 10 positions agree with TRBD1. The CDR3 is 15 amino acids. Germline assignment: CDR1 SNHLY and CDR2 FYNNEI. The V gene end was trimmed by 6 bases and the J gene end by 3 bases; junction bases not matched to a gene: 4. The CDR3 is CASRGDRGDTGELFF. The CDR3 coding sequence is TGTGCCAGCAGGGGGGACAGGGGTGACACCGGGGAGCTGTTTTTT.

This clonotype was recorded at least ten times. This chain uses TRBV27 with TRBJ2-3; D is unclear. CDR1 is MNHEY and CDR2 is SMNVEV in the germline V gene (reference sequence). Trimming pared 4 bases from V and 2 bases from J, leaving 10 bases between. The CDR3 runs 14 residues. The CDR3 nucleotides read TGTGCCAGCAGTTCCCCTGCCTCCACAGATACGCAGTATTTT. It codes for CASSSPASTDTQYF.

V usage is TRBV20-1 and J usage is TRBJ1-2, with D maybe TRBD1 (6 bases). V was shortened by 0 bases and J by 3 bases, with 11 bases between the two germline ends. Germline V gene data show CDR1 as DFQATT and CDR2 as SNEGSKA (reference sequence). The CDR3 covers 14 residues. The CDR3 protein is CSAREHRVHYGYTF. The CDR3 bases are TGCAGTGCTAGAGAACACAGGGTGCACTATGGCTACACCTTC.

The CDR3 sequence is CASSRGGTIPEETQYF. The CDR3 DNA reads as TGTGCCAGCAGTAGAGGTGGGACTATCCCGGAGGAGACCCAGTACTTC. This chain connects TRBV7-2 to TRBJ2-5, with TRBD2 matching 7 bases. The CDR3 consists of 16 residues. Germline values: CDR1 SGHTA, CDR2 FQGNSA. After removal of 6 bases from V and 5 bases from J, the junction contained 15 bases not matched to a gene. The whole variable domain, filled in from reference TRBV7-2 and TRBJ2-5, reads GAGVSQSPSNKVTEKGKDVELRCDPISGHTALYWYRQSLGQGLEFLIYFQGNSAPDKSGLPSDRFSAERTGGSVSTLTIQRTQQEDSAVYLCASSRGGTIPEETQYFGPGTRLLVL.

This clonotype was detected only a few times. The chain combines TRBV6-1 with TRBJ2-7, with D possibly matching TRBD1 (5 bases). This CDR3 has 14 residues. Trimming stripped 0 bases from V and 10 bases from J, with 16 bases between. Germline V CDR1 and CDR2: MNHNS, SASEGT. The CDR3 bases are TGTGCCAGCAGTGAAGCGCTGGCAGGGCCTCTTCAGTACTTC. Its protein is CASSEALAGPLQYF.